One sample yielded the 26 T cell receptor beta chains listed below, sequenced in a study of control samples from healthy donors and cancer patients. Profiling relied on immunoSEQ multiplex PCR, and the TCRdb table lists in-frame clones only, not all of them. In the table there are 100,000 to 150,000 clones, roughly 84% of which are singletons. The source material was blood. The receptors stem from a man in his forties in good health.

DNA for the CDR3: TGTGCCAGCAGAGAGTGGAATGAGCAGTTCTTC. Translating gives CASREWNEQFF. This rearrangement joins TRBV6-5 to TRBJ2-1; D not certain. The V gene's germline CDR1 is MNHEY and CDR2 SVGAGI. Trimming stripped 6 bases from V and 7 bases from J, with 7 bases between. This CDR3 is built from 11 residues.

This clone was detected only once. CDR3 nucleotide sequence: TGCGCCAGCAGCCAATGGAGGGGTGAAAAACTGTTTTTT. It translates to CASSQWRGEKLFF. This chain uses TRBV4-1 with TRBJ1-4, with a tentative D call TRBD1 (5 bases). Germline assignment: CDR1 MGHRA and CDR2 YSYEKL. V shed 2 bases and J shed 7 bases, with 8 bases lying between them. This CDR3 region has 13 residues.

CDR3 amino acids: CASSLASTQETQYF. DNA for the CDR3: TGCGCCAGCAGCTTGGCGTCTACCCAAGAGACCCAGTACTTC. The rearrangement joins TRBV5-1 to TRBJ2-5; no firm D call. Trimming left V 0 bases short and J 1 base short, with 7 bases between. The CDR3 runs to 14 residues. Germline CDR1 SGHRS, CDR2 YFSETQ.

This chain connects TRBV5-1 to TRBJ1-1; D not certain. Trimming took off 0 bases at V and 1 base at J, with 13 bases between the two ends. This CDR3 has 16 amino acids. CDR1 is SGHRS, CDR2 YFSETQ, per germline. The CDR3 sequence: CASSLVPGTKNTEAFF. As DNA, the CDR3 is TGCGCCAGCAGCTTGGTTCCGGGCACAAAGAACACTGAAGCTTTCTTT.

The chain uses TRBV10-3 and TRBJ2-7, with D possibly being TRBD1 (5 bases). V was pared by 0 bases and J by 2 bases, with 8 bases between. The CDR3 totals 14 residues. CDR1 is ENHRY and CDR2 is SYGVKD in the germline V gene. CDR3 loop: CAISESPGTYEQYF. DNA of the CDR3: TGTGCCATCAGTGAGTCTCCAGGGACCTACGAGCAGTACTTC.

The CDR3 DNA is TGTGCCAGCAGCTTAGCCGCCAGAGGAATAGCCAAAAACATTCAGTACTTC. As protein: CASSLAARGIAKNIQYF. V gene TRBV11-3 combines with J gene TRBJ2-4; D unresolved. The CDR3 is 17 residues long. Per germline, CDR1 SGHNT and CDR2 YENEEA. Trimming cost V 1 base and J 0 bases, with 13 bases left between them.

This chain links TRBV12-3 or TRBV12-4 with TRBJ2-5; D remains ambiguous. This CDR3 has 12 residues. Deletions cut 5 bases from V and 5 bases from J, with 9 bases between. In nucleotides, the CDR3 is TGTGCCAGCAGTGGGGATTGGGAGACCCAGTACTTC. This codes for CASSGDWETQYF.

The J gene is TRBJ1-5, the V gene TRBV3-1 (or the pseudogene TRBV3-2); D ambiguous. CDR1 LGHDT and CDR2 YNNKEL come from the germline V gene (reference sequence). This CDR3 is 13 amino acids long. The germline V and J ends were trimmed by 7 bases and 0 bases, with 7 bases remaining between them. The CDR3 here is CASISSSNQPQHF. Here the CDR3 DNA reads TGTGCCAGCATAAGTAGTAGCAATCAGCCCCAGCATTTT.

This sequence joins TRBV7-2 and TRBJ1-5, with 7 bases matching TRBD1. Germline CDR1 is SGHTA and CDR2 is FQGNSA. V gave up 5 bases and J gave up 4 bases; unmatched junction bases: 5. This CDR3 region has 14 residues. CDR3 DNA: TGTGCCAGCAGCCCAGGGGGTTATAATCAGCCCCAGCATTTT. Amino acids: CASSPGGYNQPQHF.

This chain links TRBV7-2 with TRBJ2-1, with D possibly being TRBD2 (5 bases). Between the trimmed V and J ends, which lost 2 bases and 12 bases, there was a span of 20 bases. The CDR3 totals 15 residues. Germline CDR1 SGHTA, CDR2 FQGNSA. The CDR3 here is CASSLHVNGVDRQFF. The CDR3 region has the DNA TGTGCCAGCAGCTTACACGTCAACGGGGTTGATAGGCAGTTCTTC.

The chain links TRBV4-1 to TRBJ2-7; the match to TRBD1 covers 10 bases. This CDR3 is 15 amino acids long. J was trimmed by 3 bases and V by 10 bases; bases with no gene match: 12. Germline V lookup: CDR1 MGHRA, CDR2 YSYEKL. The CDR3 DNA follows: TGCGCCAACGGCCTAAAACGGACAGGGGGCTACGAGCAGTACTTC. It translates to CANGLKRTGGYEQYF.

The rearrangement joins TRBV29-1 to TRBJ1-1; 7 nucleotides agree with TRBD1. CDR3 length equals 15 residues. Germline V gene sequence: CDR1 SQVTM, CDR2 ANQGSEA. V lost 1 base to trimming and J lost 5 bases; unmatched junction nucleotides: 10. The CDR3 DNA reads TGCAGCGTTGAAGTCTCCGGGACAGAAAGGACTGAAGCTTTCTTT. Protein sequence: CSVEVSGTERTEAFF.

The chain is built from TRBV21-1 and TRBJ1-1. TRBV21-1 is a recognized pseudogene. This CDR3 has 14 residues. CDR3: CASSRQKSGTEAFF. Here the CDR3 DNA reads TGTGCCAGCAGCAGACAGAAAAGCGGCACTGAAGCTTTCTTT.

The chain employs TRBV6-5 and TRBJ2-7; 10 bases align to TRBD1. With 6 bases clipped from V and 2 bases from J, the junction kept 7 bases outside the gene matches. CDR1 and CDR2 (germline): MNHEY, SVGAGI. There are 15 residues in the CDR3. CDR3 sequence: CASRAGTGVAYEQYF. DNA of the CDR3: TGTGCCAGCAGGGCTGGGACAGGGGTTGCCTACGAGCAGTACTTC.

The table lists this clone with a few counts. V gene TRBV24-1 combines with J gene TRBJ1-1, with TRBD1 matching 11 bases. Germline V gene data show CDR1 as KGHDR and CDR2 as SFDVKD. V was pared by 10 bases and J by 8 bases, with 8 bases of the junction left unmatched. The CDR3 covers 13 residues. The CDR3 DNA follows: TGTGCCACAAAAGGACAGGGGGCAAGGGAAGCTTTCTTT. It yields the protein CATKGQGAREAFF.

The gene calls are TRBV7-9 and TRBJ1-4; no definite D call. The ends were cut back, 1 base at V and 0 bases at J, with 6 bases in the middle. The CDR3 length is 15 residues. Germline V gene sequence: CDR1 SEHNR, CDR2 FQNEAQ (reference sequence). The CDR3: CASSLGRSTNEKLFF. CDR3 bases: TGTGCCAGCAGCTTAGGCAGATCAACTAATGAAAAACTGTTTTTT.

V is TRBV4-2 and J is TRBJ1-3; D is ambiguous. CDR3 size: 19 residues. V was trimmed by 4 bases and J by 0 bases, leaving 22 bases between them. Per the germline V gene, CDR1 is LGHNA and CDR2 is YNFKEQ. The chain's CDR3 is CASSLRSLESSSSGNTIYF. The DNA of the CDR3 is TGTGCCAGCAGCCTTCGATCGTTGGAATCGTCTAGCTCTGGAAACACCATATATTTT.

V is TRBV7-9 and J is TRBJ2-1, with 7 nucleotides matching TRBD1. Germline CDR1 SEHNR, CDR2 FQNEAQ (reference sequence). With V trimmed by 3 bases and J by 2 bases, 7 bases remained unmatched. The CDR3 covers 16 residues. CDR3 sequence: CASSFYGDRPYNEQFF. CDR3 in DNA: TGTGCCAGCAGCTTCTATGGGGACAGACCCTACAATGAGCAGTTCTTC.

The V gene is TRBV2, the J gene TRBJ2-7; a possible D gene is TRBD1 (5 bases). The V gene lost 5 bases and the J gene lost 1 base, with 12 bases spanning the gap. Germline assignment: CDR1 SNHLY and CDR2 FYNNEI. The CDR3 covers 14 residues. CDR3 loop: CASSPETVSYEQYF. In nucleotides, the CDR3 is TGTGCCAGCAGTCCGGAGACAGTTTCCTACGAGCAGTACTTC.

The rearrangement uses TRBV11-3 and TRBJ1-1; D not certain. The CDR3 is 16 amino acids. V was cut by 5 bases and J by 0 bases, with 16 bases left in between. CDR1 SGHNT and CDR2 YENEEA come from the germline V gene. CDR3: CASSRHGSGMNTEAFF. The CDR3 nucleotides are TGTGCCAGCAGCCGGCACGGGTCCGGTATGAACACTGAAGCTTTCTTT. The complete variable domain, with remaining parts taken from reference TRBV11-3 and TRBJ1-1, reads EAGVVQSPRYKIIEKKQPVAFWCNPISGHNTLYWYLQNLGQGPELLIRYENEEAVDDSQLPKDRFSAERLKGVDSTLKIQPAELGDSAVYLCASSRHGSGMNTEAFFGQGTRLTVV.

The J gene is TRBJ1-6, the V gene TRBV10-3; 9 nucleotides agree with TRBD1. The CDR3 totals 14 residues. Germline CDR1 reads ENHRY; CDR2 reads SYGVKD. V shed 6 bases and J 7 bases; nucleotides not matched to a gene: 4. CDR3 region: CAISRQGGNSPLHF. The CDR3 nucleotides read TGTGCCATCAGCAGACAGGGGGGAAATTCACCCCTCCACTTT.

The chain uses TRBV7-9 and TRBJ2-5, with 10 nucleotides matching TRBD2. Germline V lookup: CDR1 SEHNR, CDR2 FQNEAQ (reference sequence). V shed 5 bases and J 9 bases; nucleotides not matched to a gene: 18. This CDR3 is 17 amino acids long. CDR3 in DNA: TGTGCCAGCAGCCATCCTAGCGGGGGCCCGAAGGAGTGGGCCCAGTACTTC. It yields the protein CASSHPSGGPKEWAQYF. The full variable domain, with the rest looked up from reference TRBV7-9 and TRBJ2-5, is DTGVSQNPRHKITKRGQNVTFRCDPISEHNRLYWYRQTLGQGPEFLTYFQNEAQLEKSRLLSDRFSAERPKGSFSTLEIQRTEQGDSAMYLCASSHPSGGPKEWAQYFGPGTRLLVL.

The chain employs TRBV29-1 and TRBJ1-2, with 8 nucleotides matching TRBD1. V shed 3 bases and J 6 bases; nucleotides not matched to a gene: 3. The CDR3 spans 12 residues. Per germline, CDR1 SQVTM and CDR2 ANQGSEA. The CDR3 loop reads CSVDRQGHGYTF. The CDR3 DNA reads TGCAGCGTTGACCGACAGGGGCATGGCTACACCTTC.

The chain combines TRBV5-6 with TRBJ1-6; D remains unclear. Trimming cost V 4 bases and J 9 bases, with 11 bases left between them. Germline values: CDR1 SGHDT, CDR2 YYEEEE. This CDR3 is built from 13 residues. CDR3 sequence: CASSQWYGSPLHF. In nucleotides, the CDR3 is TGTGCCAGCAGCCAATGGTATGGTTCACCCCTCCACTTT.

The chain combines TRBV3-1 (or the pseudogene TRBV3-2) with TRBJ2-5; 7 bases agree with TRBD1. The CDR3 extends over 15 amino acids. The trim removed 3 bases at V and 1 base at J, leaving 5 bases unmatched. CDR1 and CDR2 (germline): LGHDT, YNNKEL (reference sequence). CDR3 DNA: TGTGCCAGCAGCCATCGCCGACAGGGCCAAGAGACCCAGTACTTC. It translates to CASSHRRQGQETQYF.

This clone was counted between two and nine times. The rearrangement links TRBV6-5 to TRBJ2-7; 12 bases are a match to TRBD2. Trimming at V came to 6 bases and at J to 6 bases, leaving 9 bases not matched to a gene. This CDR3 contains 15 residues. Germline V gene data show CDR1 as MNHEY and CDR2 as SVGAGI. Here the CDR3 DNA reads TGTGCCAGCAGGTCGACTAGCGGGGGAGGGGGCGAGCAGTACTTC. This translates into CASRSTSGGGGEQYF.